This T cell receptor beta chain was sequenced in a study of control samples from healthy donors and cancer patients. Libraries were prepared by immunoSEQ multiplex PCR; TCRdb keeps only in-frame clonotypes and omits some of them. The sample lists roughly 120,000 clones, about 95% occurring once. Trimming at V came to 0 bases and at J to 6 bases, leaving 5 bases not matched to a gene. Germline-derived CDR1 and CDR2 are MNHEY and SVGAGI. There are 16 residues in the CDR3. The sequence was obtained from a young man in good health. The material sequenced was blood. The chain joins TRBV6-5 to TRBJ2-2; 9 bases are shared with TRBD1. As DNA, the CDR3 is TGTGCCAGCAGTTACTCAGGGACAGGGTTCCCCGGGGAGCTGTTTTTT. This codes for CASSYSGTGFPGELFF.